This TCR beta chain is drawn from a study of technical replicates of blood from a few donors. Sequenced by immunoSEQ multiplex PCR; TCRdb stores in-frame clones only, minus some. This table holds around 76,000 clones, just over 90% found once. From germline, CDR1 is SGHTA and CDR2 FQGTGA. The length of the CDR3 is 16 residues. V lost 5 bases to trimming and J lost 0 bases, with 17 bases between them. This clone was recorded only once. The rearrangement uses TRBV7-3 and TRBJ2-7; no clear D gene. Input material: T cells isolated from PBMCs. The receptor was derived from a human donor in good health. The CDR3 coding sequence is TGTGCCAGCAGCCGACCTAAGTCATGGAGCTCCTACGAGCAGTACTTC. It is translated as CASSRPKSWSSYEQYF.